The clone carrying this TCR beta chain appeared a few times. Its antigen is not identified. The data were obtained in a study of beta chain features in type 1 diabetes. Study conclusions and caveats: cDNA sequencing could over-represent cells with high TCR expression. HLA effects on TCRB rearrangement stayed unresolved here. The study found moderately but significantly shorter TCRB CDR3s in all four CD4+ subsets of Type 1 diabetes patients. Within the patient group, naive, central memory and Treg TCRB repertoires appeared more similar to each other than within healthy donors.

After removal of 3 bases from V and 7 bases from J, the junction contained 7 bases not matched to a gene. The germline V gene has CDR1 SGDLS and CDR2 YYNGEE. This CDR3 has 15 residues. The entirety of the isolated RNA underwent reverse transcription, so expressed TCRB transcripts were sequenced. Libraries were prepared by immunoSEQ multiplex PCR; TCRdb keeps only in-frame clonotypes and omits some of them. This table has roughly 700,000 clones, 10% to 15% appearing once. The source of this sequence is a man aged 18 to 30 with type 1 diabetes. The specimen sequenced was naive CD4+ T cells from blood. This sequence joins TRBV9 and TRBJ2-3, with TRBD2 identical over 11 bases. The CDR3 coding sequence is TGTGCCAGCAGCGGAGGACTAGCGGGCCGAAATACGCAGTATTTT. It specifies CASSGGLAGRNTQYF. The full variable domain, completed using reference TRBV9 and TRBJ2-3, is DSGVTQTPKHLITATGQRVTLRCSPRSGDLSVYWYQQSLDQGLQFLIQYYNGEERAKGNILERFSAQQFPDLHSELNLSSLELGDSALYFCASSGGLAGRNTQYFGPGTRLTVL.